Listed below are T cell receptor beta chains from one sample, sequenced in a study of T cells expressing NK-cell markers. TCRdb reprocessed the 5' RACE reads, keeping one entry per CDR3 protein, no DNA. The sample totals fewer than 550,000 distinct CDR3 sequences; its top ten clones hold roughly 1.4%. Sequences were obtained from blood T cells: a sorted CD56 or NKG2C T cell subset, CD4+ or CD8+ T cells, or bulk PBMC T cells (not recorded which). These receptors all come from a woman aged 45 to 65 in good health. CDR3s include the opening cysteine and the closing phenylalanine or tryptophan. Each record gives: V gene, J gene, CDR3 protein.

>TRBV29-1|TRBJ2-5
CSVAGGVGETQYF
>TRBV12-3/TRBV12-4|TRBJ2-3
CASSLNLGTDTQYF
>TRBV30|TRBJ2-3
CAWSVQGARNADTQYF
>TRBV18|TRBJ1-1
CASSLPGGRGEAFF
>TRBV28|TRBJ2-3
CASPSIGSWGVGTDTQYF
>TRBV5-5|TRBJ1-5
CASSLEAGVDQPQHF
>TRBV20-1|TRBJ2-7
CSARVTREQYF
>TRBV5-1|TRBJ1-4
CASSLAGQRGEKLFF
>TRBV24-1|TRBJ2-3
CATSDEGPTDTQYF
>TRBV5-1|TRBJ2-3
CASSSTTSGSGSFGTDTQYF
>TRBV30|TRBJ2-1
CAWNMAGGPYNEQFF
>TRBV24-1|TRBJ2-1
CATSDSFGRANNEQFF
>TRBV5-1|TRBJ2-1
CASSLELAPYNEQFF
>TRBV10-3|TRBJ1-4
CAISESLDREKSEKLFF
>TRBV9|TRBJ2-1
CASSPHTGEQFF
>TRBV20-1|TRBJ2-1
CSARSRDGRSSYNEQFF
>TRBV7-2|TRBJ1-1
CASSSQGGFAEAFF
>TRBV20-1|TRBJ2-7
CSGGASVRPLEQYF
>TRBV6-5|TRBJ2-2
CASSPLLAGELFF
>TRBV19|TRBJ2-1
CASSKGLGLNEQFF
>TRBV9|TRBJ1-2
CASSVGMDRVPIGYGYTF
>TRBV30|TRBJ2-1
CAWVSGSENEQFF
>TRBV20-1|TRBJ2-1
CSAPERLAGDNEQFF
>TRBV12-3/TRBV12-4|TRBJ1-1
CASSLTGSAAEAFF
>TRBV2|TRBJ2-1
CASHPSISSYNEQFF
>TRBV29-1|TRBJ2-2
CSVRMNTGELFF
>TRBV10-3|TRBJ2-5
CAISNRDREQETQYF
>TRBV12-3/TRBV12-4|TRBJ2-6
CASSFLGTDSGANVLTF
>TRBV30|TRBJ2-2
CAWSAMGGELFF
>TRBV10-1|TRBJ2-3
CASSRDRGLGTQYF
>TRBV6-6|TRBJ1-3
CASAQGTGNTIYF
>TRBV6-5|TRBJ2-2
CASSRHGPSSTGELFF
>TRBV15|TRBJ2-1
CATSRLRSDEQFF
>TRBV15|TRBJ1-6
CATSNSIRPIDSPLHF
>TRBV7-2|TRBJ2-7
CASSFRGAEQYF
>TRBV11-2|TRBJ2-1
CASSLSRDRQYNEQFF
>TRBV3-1|TRBJ2-3
CASSSVGGGLDTDTQYF
>TRBV7-9|TRBJ2-3
CASSLSPTGVTSTDTQYF
>TRBV29-1|TRBJ2-5
CSDRTGGGETQYF
>TRBV25-1|TRBJ2-1
CASPGTSSYNEQFF
>TRBV27|TRBJ2-3
CASSFIGTTDTQYF
>TRBV29-1|TRBJ2-1
CSTTVGAYNEQFF
>TRBV12-3/TRBV12-4|TRBJ2-6
CATLRQGRAGANVLTF
>TRBV12-3/TRBV12-4|TRBJ1-1
CASSTYGTVNTEAFF
>TRBV20-1|TRBJ1-4
CSARGQGNEKLFF
>TRBV7-9|TRBJ2-1
CASSSSPPLSSYNEQFF
>TRBV12-3/TRBV12-4|TRBJ1-2
CASSFPGQYYGYTF
>TRBV12-3/TRBV12-4|TRBJ2-2
CASSPDWPGELFF
>TRBV5-1|TRBJ2-6
CASSLPVGGSGANVLTF